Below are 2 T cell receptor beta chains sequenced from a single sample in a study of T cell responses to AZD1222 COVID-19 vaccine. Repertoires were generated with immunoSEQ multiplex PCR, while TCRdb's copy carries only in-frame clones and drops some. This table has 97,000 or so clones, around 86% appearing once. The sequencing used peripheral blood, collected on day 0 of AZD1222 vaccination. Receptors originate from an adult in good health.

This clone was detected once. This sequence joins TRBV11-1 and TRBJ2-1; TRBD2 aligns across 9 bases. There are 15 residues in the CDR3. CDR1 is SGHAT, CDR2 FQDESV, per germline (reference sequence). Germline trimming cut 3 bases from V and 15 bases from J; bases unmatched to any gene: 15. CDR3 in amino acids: CASSLSSGVELGVFF. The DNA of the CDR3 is TGTGCCAGCAGCTTGTCTAGCGGGGTGGAATTGGGGGTGTTCTTC.

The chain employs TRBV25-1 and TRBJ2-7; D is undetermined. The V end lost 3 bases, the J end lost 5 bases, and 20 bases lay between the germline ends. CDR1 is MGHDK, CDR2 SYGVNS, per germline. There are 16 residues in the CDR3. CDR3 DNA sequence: TGTGCCAGCAGTGATTCCGCAGGACGGTTGCGCCACGAGCAGTACTTC. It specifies CASSDSAGRLRHEQYF.